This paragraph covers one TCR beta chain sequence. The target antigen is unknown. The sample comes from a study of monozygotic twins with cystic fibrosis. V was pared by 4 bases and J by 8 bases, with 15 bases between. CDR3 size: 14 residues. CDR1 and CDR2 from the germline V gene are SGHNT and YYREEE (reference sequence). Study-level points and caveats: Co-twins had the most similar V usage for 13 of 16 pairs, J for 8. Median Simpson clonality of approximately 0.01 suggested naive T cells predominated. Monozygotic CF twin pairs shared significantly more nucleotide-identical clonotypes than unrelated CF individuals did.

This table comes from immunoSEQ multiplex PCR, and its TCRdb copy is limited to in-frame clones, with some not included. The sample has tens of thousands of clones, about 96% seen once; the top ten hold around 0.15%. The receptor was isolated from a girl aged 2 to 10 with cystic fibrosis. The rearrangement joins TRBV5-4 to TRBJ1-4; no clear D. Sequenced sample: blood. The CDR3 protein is CASSPTGVEEKLFF. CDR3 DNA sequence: TGTGCCAGCAGCCCAACCGGGGTGGAGGAAAAACTGTTTTTT.